Reported below is one T cell receptor beta chain. Assay: immunoSEQ multiplex PCR; the TCRdb copy retains only in-frame clones and omits some. This sample has some 180,000 clones, with approximately 92% found just once. This entry is derived from a study of T cell responses to AZD1222 COVID-19 vaccine. CDR3 length: 16 residues. V shed 3 bases, J shed 5 bases, and the junction held 10 bases outside the gene matches. Germline V gene data show CDR1 as KGHSH and CDR2 as LQKENI. Sample: peripheral blood, taken 28 days after the second dose of the MenACWY control vaccine. This receptor was taken from an adult who received the MenACWY meningococcal vaccine as a control. J is TRBJ2-5 and V is TRBV18; 9 positions match TRBD2. DNA of the CDR3: TGTGCCAGCTCACCGAACTCCGGGACTAGCTTGGAGACCCAGTACTTC. It codes for CASSPNSGTSLETQYF.